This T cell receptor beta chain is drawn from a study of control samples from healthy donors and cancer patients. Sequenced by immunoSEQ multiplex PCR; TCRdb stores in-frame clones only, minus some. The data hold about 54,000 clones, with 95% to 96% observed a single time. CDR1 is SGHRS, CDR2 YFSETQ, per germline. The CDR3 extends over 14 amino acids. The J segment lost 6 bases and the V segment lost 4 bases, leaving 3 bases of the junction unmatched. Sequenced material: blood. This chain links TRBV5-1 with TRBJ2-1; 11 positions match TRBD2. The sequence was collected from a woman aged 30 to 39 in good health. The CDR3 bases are TGCGCCAGCAGCCCCGGGACTAGCGGCAATGAGCAGTTCTTC. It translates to CASSPGTSGNEQFF.